The 13 T cell receptor beta chains below all came from one sample that was sequenced in a study of T-cell reconstitution after alpha-beta-depleted transplantation in children. Unique molecular identifiers tagged the TCRbeta library. TCRdb analysed the PCR reads with MiXCR anew, one entry per CDR3 protein. Of tens of thousands of distinct CDR3 sequences in the sample, approximately 52% are singletons; the top ten hold approximately 38%. Sample: peripheral blood, taken before TCRalphabeta/CD19-depleted stem cell transplant. These receptor sequences come from a boy in the first two years of life with SCID, due to receive a stem cell transplant.

This chain uses TRBV11-2 with TRBJ2-2, with 10 nucleotides matching TRBD1. With 4 bases clipped from V and 6 bases from J, the junction kept 14 bases outside the gene matches. This CDR3 is 18 amino acids long. Germline CDR1 reads SGHAT; CDR2 reads FQNNGV. CDR3 sequence: CASSSSPGQGKVAGELFF. For the CDR3, the DNA is TGTGCCAGCAGCTCCTCACCGGGACAGGGGAAGGTCGCCGGGGAGCTGTTTTTT.

V is TRBV7-8 and J is TRBJ2-7; TRBD2 is a possible D gene (7 bases). V lost 1 base and J lost 6, with 19 bases in between. Germline loops: CDR1 SGHVS, CDR2 FQNEAQ. CDR3 length: 16 residues. The DNA for the CDR3 is TGTGCCAGCAGCTTAGTAAGTGGGGGGGCCCCCAGCGAGCAGTACTTC. This encodes CASSLVSGGAPSEQYF.

This clonotype was seen more than once but under ten times. The chain recombines TRBV5-8 with TRBJ2-7; 9 bases align to TRBD1. V lost 5 bases and J lost 4; bases outside the gene matches: 4. The germline V gene has CDR1 SGHTS and CDR2 YDEGEE. This CDR3 region has 13 residues. In nucleotides, the CDR3 is TGTGCCAGCAGGCCCGGGACAGGGTACGAGCAGTACTTC. It codes for CASRPGTGYEQYF.

This clonotype was seen only a few times. The chain uses TRBV11-2 and TRBJ2-5; D uncertain. V gave up 5 bases and J gave up 4 bases, with 11 bases separating them. The CDR3 runs 13 residues. CDR1 is SGHAT, CDR2 FQNNGV, per germline. CDR3 sequence reads: CASSPRYTETQYF. CDR3 nucleotide sequence: TGTGCCAGCAGCCCCCGATACACAGAGACCCAGTACTTC.

This clonotype has ten or more counts. V and J are TRBV20-1 and TRBJ1-2; no firm D call. CDR1 DFQATT and CDR2 SNEGSKA come from the germline V gene (reference sequence). CDR3 length equals 11 residues. Trimming shortened V by 6 bases and J by 8 bases, and 13 bases separated the two germline ends. The CDR3 loop reads CSATAEVGYTF. In nucleotides, the CDR3 is TGCAGTGCGACCGCTGAGGTCGGCTACACCTTC.

The chain couples TRBV20-1 to TRBJ2-1; unclear D gene. Germline-derived CDR1 and CDR2 are DFQATT and SNEGSKA (reference sequence). The CDR3 totals 14 residues. The CDR3 sequence: CSLQRDWGFNEQFF. The CDR3 DNA reads as TGCAGCCTACAAAGGGATTGGGGTTTCAATGAGCAGTTCTTC.

The chain carries TRBV7-2 and TRBJ2-5; no clear D. This CDR3 is built from 13 residues. Germline assignment: CDR1 SGHTA and CDR2 FQGNSA. V lost 0 bases and J 5 bases, leaving 7 bases between the germline ends. The CDR3 DNA follows: TGTGCCAGCAGCTTAGCTTCATTCGAGACCCAGTACTTC. It specifies CASSLASFETQYF.

The V call is TRBV4-3, the J call TRBJ2-7; D is undetermined. CDR1 LGHNA and CDR2 YSLEER come from the germline V gene. Trimming cost V 3 bases and J 0 bases, with 6 bases left between them. CDR3 size: 13 residues. The CDR3, as DNA: TGCGCCAGCAGCCAGGATATCTCCTACGAGCAGTACTTC. Residues: CASSQDISYEQYF.

The CDR3 DNA follows: TGTGCCAGCAGCTCGGGACAGGGGGTTAATCAGCCCCAGCATTTT. Translation gives CASSSGQGVNQPQHF. The genes are TRBV5-6 and TRBJ1-5, with 11 bases lining up with TRBD1. J gave up 4 bases and V 3 bases, and 3 bases lay outside the gene matches. Germline lookup yields CDR1 SGHDT and CDR2 YYEEEE. There are 15 residues in the CDR3.

The rearrangement uses TRBV5-1 and TRBJ2-6; D is unresolved. Germline V gives CDR1 SGHRS, CDR2 YFSETQ. Trimming took off 5 bases at V and 4 bases at J, with 13 bases between the two ends. The length of the CDR3 is 15 residues. This CDR3 reads CASSLQFSGANVLTF. Here the CDR3 DNA reads TGCGCCAGCAGTTTACAATTCTCCGGGGCCAACGTCCTGACTTTC. Drawing the rest from reference TRBV5-1 and TRBJ2-6, the complete variable domain is KAGVTQTPRYLIKTRGQQVTLSCSPISGHRSVSWYQQTPGQGLQFLFEYFSETQRNKGNFPGRFSGRQFSNSRSEMNVSTLELGDSALYLCASSLQFSGANVLTFGAGSRLTVL.

The J gene is TRBJ2-3, the V gene TRBV7-2; 8 bases map to TRBD2. The CDR3 is made up of 15 amino acids. Per germline, CDR1 SGHTA and CDR2 FQGNSA. The V and J ends lost 5 bases and 1 base, in that order; junction bases with no gene match: 5. The CDR3 bases are TGTGCCAGCAGCCCGCGGGGGGCGGGCACAGATACGCAGTATTTT. It translates to CASSPRGAGTDTQYF.

The J gene is TRBJ2-7, the V gene TRBV27, with D perhaps assigned TRBD1 or TRBD2 (6 bases each). The V gene lost 3 bases and the J gene lost 4 bases, with 13 bases spanning the gap. There are 14 residues in the CDR3. Germline CDR1 reads MNHEY; CDR2 reads SMNVEV (reference sequence). CDR3 nucleotide sequence: TGTGCCAGCAGTTTGGCAGGGGAGGAATACGAGCAGTACTTC. This translates into CASSLAGEEYEQYF.

The genes are TRBV6-2 or TRBV6-3 and TRBJ2-1, with D unresolved. Trimming removed 6 bases at V and 2 bases at J, with 8 bases between. Per germline, CDR1 MNHEY and CDR2 SVGEGT. The CDR3 loop spans 13 amino acids. CDR3 DNA sequence: TGTGCCAGCAGCAGAGACACCTACAATGAGCAGTTCTTC. Its translation: CASSRDTYNEQFF.